A single T cell receptor beta chain is shown here with its context. Its antigen remains unknown. The sample comes from a study of PD-L1 blockade in urothelial cancer. The wider study: At 6 weeks and at 3 weeks (second dose) after treatment start, blood was analyzed. Study-wide results and caveats: Tumor-linked clones in blood grew more by 3 weeks in durable-benefit patients.

Synthetic templates analogous to TCR were spiked into all PCRs individually. TCRdb keeps only in-frame clones here, not all; method: immunoSEQ multiplex PCR. The repertoire holds around 30,000 clones, 80% to 90% seen once, with around 3.2% in the top ten. Disease in patients was locally advanced or metastatic urothelial carcinoma. The CDR3 totals 14 residues. Germline-derived CDR1 and CDR2 are MNHNS and SASEGT. V gave up 5 bases and J gave up 4 bases, with 12 bases separating them. This TCR was recovered from a man between 50 and 59 years old with urothelial cancer. The input for sequencing was PBMCs, taken around atezolizumab (anti-PD-L1) treatment. This chain links TRBV6-1 with TRBJ1-3; D might be TRBD1 (5 bases). CDR3 in DNA: TGTGCCAGCAGTCGCAGGGAAAGCGGAAACACCATATATTTT. It encodes CASSRRESGNTIYF.